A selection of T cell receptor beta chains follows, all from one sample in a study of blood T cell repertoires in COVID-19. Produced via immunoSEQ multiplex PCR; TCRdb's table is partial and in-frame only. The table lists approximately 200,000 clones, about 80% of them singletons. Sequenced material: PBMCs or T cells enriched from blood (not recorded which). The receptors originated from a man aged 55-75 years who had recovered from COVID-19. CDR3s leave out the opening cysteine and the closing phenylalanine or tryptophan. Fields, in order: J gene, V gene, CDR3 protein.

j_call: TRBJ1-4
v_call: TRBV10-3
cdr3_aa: AISDGGDTNEKLF

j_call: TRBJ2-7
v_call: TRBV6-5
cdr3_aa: ASSYLGVYEQY

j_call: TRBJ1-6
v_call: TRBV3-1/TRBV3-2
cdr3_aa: ASNWGQARNSPLH

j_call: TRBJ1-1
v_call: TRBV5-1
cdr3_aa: ASSGGTMNTEAF

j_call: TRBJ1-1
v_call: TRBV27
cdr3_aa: ASSRQGLRGTDTEAF

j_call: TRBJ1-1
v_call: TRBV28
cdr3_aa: ASSLQGGTEAF

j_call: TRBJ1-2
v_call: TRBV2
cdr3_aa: ASSEGAGNYGYT

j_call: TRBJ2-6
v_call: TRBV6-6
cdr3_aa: ASSYSRGSGANVLT

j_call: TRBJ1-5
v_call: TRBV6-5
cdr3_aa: ASSYDGAKQPQH

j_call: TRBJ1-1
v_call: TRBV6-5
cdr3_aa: ASSLQNMNTEAF

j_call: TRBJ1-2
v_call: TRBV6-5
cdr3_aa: ASKDEASGYT

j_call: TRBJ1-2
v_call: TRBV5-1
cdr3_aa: ASSSYTGGHGYT

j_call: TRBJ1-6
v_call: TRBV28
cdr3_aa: ASRGQGIYNSPLH

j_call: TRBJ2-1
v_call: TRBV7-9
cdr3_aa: ASSHKRVAGNTQF

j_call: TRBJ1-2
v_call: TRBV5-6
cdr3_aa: ASSFNDRHYGYT

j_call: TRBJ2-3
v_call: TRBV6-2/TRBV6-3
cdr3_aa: ASSYRGSGADTQY

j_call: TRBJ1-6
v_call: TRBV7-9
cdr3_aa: ASSLVGGKAGLTGSPLH

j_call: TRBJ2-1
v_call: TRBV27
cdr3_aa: ARPPGTDNEQF

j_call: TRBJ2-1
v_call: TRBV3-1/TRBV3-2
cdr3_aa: ASSQDPGLSYNEQF

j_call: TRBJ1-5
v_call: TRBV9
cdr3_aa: ASSVAIQGGPQH

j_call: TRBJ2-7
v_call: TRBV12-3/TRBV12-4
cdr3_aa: ASHRESSYEQY

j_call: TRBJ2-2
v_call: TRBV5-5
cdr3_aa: ASSLMGSGGTGELF

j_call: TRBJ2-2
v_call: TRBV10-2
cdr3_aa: ASSESNRVTGELF

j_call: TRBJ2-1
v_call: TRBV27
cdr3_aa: ASSLTGQGQEANEQF

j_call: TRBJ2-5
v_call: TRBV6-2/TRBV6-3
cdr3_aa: ASSYSILAGDQETQY

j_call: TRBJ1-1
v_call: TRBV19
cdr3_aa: ASSRDRNTEAF

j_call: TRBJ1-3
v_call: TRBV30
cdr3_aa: AWARGNSGNTIY